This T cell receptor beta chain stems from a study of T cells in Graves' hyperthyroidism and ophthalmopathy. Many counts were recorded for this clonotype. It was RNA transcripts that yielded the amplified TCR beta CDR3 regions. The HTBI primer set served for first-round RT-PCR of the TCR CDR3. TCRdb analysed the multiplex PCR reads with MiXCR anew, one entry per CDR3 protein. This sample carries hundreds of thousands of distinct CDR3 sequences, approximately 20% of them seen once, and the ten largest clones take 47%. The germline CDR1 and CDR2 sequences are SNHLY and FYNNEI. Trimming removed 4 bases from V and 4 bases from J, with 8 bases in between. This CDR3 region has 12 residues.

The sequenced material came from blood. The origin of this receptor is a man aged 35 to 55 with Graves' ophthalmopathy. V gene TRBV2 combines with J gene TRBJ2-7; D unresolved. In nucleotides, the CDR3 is TGTGCCAGCAGTGTAGTACAGTACGAGCAGTACTTC. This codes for CASSVVQYEQYF.